This TCR beta chain stems from a study of lymphopenia after photon versus proton radiotherapy. Looked up from germline, CDR1 is SGHRS and CDR2 is YFSETQ. The CDR3 has 12 residues. Trimming stripped 0 bases from V and 9 bases from J, with 7 bases between. The study, taken as a whole, reports: Better survival with proton therapy was suggested as possible, not demonstrated. Larger post-nadir TCR diversity loss correlated inversely with survival in deceased patients. Proton therapy kept repertoires fairly stable, unlike photons, which gained effector/memory cells. Post-nadir diversity loss with photons came from oligoclonal expansion, particularly CD8+ Temra cells.

Produced via immunoSEQ multiplex PCR; TCRdb's table is partial and in-frame only. The repertoire consists of about 20,000 clones, with 70% to 90% occurring once and the leading ten covering over 2.5%. Turning to this clone: Its target is unknown.

The specimen was peripheral blood, collected from a patient treated with photon-based radiotherapy. This chain connects TRBV5-1 to TRBJ2-4; D is ambiguous. The clonotype comes from a woman aged 45 to 65 with pancreatic cancer. CDR3 residues: CASSLDEGIQYF. The CDR3 region has the DNA TGCGCCAGCAGCTTGGACGAAGGCATTCAGTACTTC.